This T cell receptor (beta chain) was documented in a study of blood T cell repertoires in COVID-19. Study summary: Sites in the United States, Italy and Spain provided acute and convalescent COVID-19 samples. PBMCs, B-cell-depleted T cells, or T cells were the source of the cDNA or gDNA that made up the material.

V lost 4 bases to trimming and J lost 6 bases; unmatched junction nucleotides: 8. The CDR3 consists of 15 residues. The germline gives CDR1 KGHDR, CDR2 SFDVKD. Per the study methods: Estimation of nucleated cell counts was performed using reference gene primer amplification. The data were produced by immunoSEQ multiplex PCR, yet TCRdb's version contains in-frame clones alone and is incomplete. V and J calls and clone size come straight from that table; D and trimming were deduced from the DNA. The sample holds some 120,000 clones; roughly nine tenths are singletons and the top ten take around 30%. V gene TRBV24-1 combines with J gene TRBJ2-5; TRBD1 agrees at 9 bases. This TCR came from an older man with active or convalescent COVID-19. Sequencing was carried out using peripheral blood. CDR3 sequence: CATSETGGGRKTQYF. The DNA of the CDR3 is TGTGCCACCAGTGAAACAGGGGGCGGGCGTAAGACCCAGTACTTC.